The 24 T cell receptor beta chains below all came from one sample that was sequenced in a study of Graves' ophthalmopathy and Graves' hyperthyroidism (dated by TCRdb to 2016 to 2019). Instrument on record: Illumina HiSeq 2000. For repertoire sequencing, TCR beta CDR3 regions were amplified from RNA transcripts. HTBI primers and the Qiagen OneStep RT-PCR kit were used in a first-round RT-PCR, which was followed by a second-round multiplex PCR, size selection and purification. TCRdb reprocessing: public reads trimmed at Q25 with fastp, clones called with MiXCR, in-frame beta chains kept. Identical CDR3 proteins give one entry, which carries the most common genes and DNA. The sample data list a few hundred thousand distinct CDR3 sequences, and approximately 21% of these were observed just once. The top ten constitute under 3% of the sample. Sequenced: peripheral blood. These receptors were obtained from a woman aged 18-29 years with stable Graves' hyperthyroidism. Donor details come from another sample of the same person, matched by shared clones.

This clonotype was recorded many times. CDR3 sequence reads: CASSLGGRGGNQPQHF. CDR3 DNA: TGTGCCAGCAGCTTAGGGGGGCGAGGTGGCAATCAGCCCCAGCATTTT. The chain links TRBV7-9 to TRBJ1-5; tentatively, D is TRBD1 (6 bases). Germline V CDR1 and CDR2: SEHNR, FQNEAQ (reference sequence). Trimming took off 1 base at V and 2 bases at J, with 12 bases between the two ends. The length of the CDR3 is 16 residues.

This chain links TRBV3-1 with TRBJ2-3; D may be TRBD1 or TRBD2 (5 bases each). CDR1 and CDR2 from the germline V gene are LGHDT and YNNKEL (reference sequence). The germline V and J ends were trimmed by 0 bases and 2 bases, with 9 bases remaining between them. The length of the CDR3 is 15 residues. CDR3 in amino acids: CASSQEGRYTDTQYF. DNA for the CDR3: TGTGCCAGCAGCCAAGAGGGACGATACACAGATACGCAGTATTTT.

V and J are TRBV6-1 and TRBJ1-5, with a weak D call TRBD1 (5 bases). V lost 2 bases, J lost 9 bases, and 17 bases lay in between. Germline loops: CDR1 MNHNS, CDR2 SASEGT. CDR3 length equals 15 residues. CDR3 coding DNA: TGTGCCAGCAGTGAAAATTGGCAGAGGCAGGGGCCCCAGCATTTT. Translated, it gives CASSENWQRQGPQHF.

Concerning this clonotype: One junction end does not reproduce the germline sequence, and a read error may be involved. The V gene is TRBV12-3 or TRBV12-4, the J gene TRBJ2-4; no reliable D call. The CDR3 loop spans 12 amino acids. CDR3 region: CASSDIINIKYF. In nucleotides, the CDR3 is TGTGCCAGCAGCGATATAATAAACATTAAGTACTTC.

The chain joins TRBV20-1 to TRBJ2-5; a possible D gene is TRBD1 (5 bases). Germline V gene sequence: CDR1 DFQATT, CDR2 SNEGSKA (reference sequence). The CDR3 has 14 residues. V shed 3 bases and J shed 1 base, with 12 bases lying between them. As DNA, the CDR3 is TGCAGTGCTAGGGTTTCTACAGGCCAAGAGACCCAGTACTTC. It specifies CSARVSTGQETQYF.

Ten or more counts support this clonotype. V and J are TRBV20-1 and TRBJ1-5, with 11 bases lining up with TRBD1. V shed 5 bases and J 7 bases; nucleotides not matched to a gene: 4. The germline gives CDR1 DFQATT, CDR2 SNEGSKA (reference sequence). CDR3 length equals 13 residues. The CDR3 is CSAGTGGGQPQHF. CDR3 DNA sequence: TGCAGTGCTGGGACAGGGGGAGGACAGCCCCAGCATTTT.

There are many counts of this clonotype. This sequence joins TRBV28 and TRBJ1-2; a weak D match, TRBD1 (5 bases). Germline-derived CDR1 and CDR2 are MDHEN and SYDVKM. V was pared by 9 bases and J by 4 bases, with 9 bases between. This CDR3 spans 11 amino acids. The CDR3 loop reads CARRQFYGYTF. Written as DNA, the CDR3 is TGTGCCAGACGACAGTTCTATGGCTACACCTTC.

This clonotype was seen more than once but under ten times. The CDR3 DNA reads TGCAGTGCTTTTTTAGCGGAATCCTACGAGCAGTACTTC. Translating gives CSAFLAESYEQYF. The V and J genes are TRBV20-1 and TRBJ2-7, with a possible D match to TRBD2 (6 bases). Germline V gives CDR1 DFQATT, CDR2 SNEGSKA (reference sequence). Trimming removed 5 bases at V and 1 base at J, with 12 bases between. The CDR3 contains 13 residues.

This clonotype was counted at least ten times. The rearrangement uses TRBV4-1 and TRBJ1-6, with a weak D call TRBD1 (6 bases). Germline-derived CDR1 and CDR2 are MGHRA and YSYEKL. The V gene lost 0 bases and the J gene lost 3 bases, with 15 bases spanning the gap. The CDR3 has 18 residues. The CDR3 coding sequence is TGCGCCAGCAGCCAAGATGGGGGGGCGGTAAACTATAATTCACCCCTCCACTTT. Translating it yields CASSQDGGAVNYNSPLHF.

This clonotype was observed a handful of times. This chain connects TRBV28 to TRBJ1-5; the D gene is possibly TRBD1 (6 bases). Germline CDR1 MDHEN, CDR2 SYDVKM. This CDR3 region has 14 residues. Deletions cut 5 bases from V and 6 bases from J, with 14 bases between. This CDR3 is CASSPNRDGQPQHF. Written as DNA, the CDR3 is TGTGCCAGCAGTCCGAACAGGGACGGTCAGCCCCAGCATTTT.

At least ten counts were recorded for this clonotype. The gene calls are TRBV9 and TRBJ2-7; TRBD1 matches 10 bases. CDR3 length: 16 amino acids. The junction had 11 bases not matched to a gene; V was cut back by 3 bases and J by 5 bases. Germline V gives CDR1 SGDLS, CDR2 YYNGEE. CDR3 residues: CASSAGDRGRRDEQYF. The CDR3 DNA follows: TGTGCCAGCAGCGCCGGCGACAGGGGGCGTCGAGACGAGCAGTACTTC.

In its sample, this clonotype was seen many times. The CDR3 protein is CASSPLAGGFQETQYF. In nucleotides, the CDR3 is TGTGCCAGCAGCCCACTAGCGGGAGGTTTCCAAGAGACCCAGTACTTC. The V call is TRBV7-2, the J call TRBJ2-5, with TRBD2 identical over 12 bases. CDR1 is SGHTA, CDR2 FQGNSA, per germline. The CDR3 loop spans 16 amino acids. V trimming: 5 bases; J trimming: 1 base; junction bases outside the gene matches: 5. Supplemented by reference TRBV7-2 and TRBJ2-5, the full variable domain reads GAGVSQSPSNKVTEKGKDVELRCDPISGHTALYWYRQSLGQGLEFLIYFQGNSAPDKSGLPSDRFSAERTGGSVSTLTIQRTQQEDSAVYLCASSPLAGGFQETQYFGPGTRLLVL.

Concerning this clonotype itself: A much larger clone is a single base away; this may be a read error. V gene TRBV2 combines with J gene TRBJ2-5, with D hard to call. Germline V gene lookup returns CDR1 SNHLY and CDR2 FYNNEI. The CDR3 covers 13 residues. CDR3 protein: CASSDQYQETQDF. CDR3 nucleotides: TGTGCCAGCAGTGACCAGTACCAAGAGACCCAGGACTTC.

At least ten counts were recorded for this clonotype. The rearrangement links TRBV15 to TRBJ1-1; 10 nucleotides align to TRBD1. Losses at the gene ends were 3 bases for V and 7 bases for J; bases not matched to a gene: 2. Germline CDR1 and CDR2: LNHNV and YYDKDF (reference sequence). This CDR3 has 13 residues. In DNA, the CDR3 is TGTGCCACCAGCAGGACAGGGGGCGTTGAAGCTTTCTTT. Translation: CATSRTGGVEAFF.

This clonotype occurred many times. The gene calls are TRBV7-9 and TRBJ2-4; D is perhaps TRBD1 or TRBD2 (6 bases each). V was pared by 2 bases and J by 5 bases, with 10 bases between. The germline CDR1 and CDR2 sequences are SEHNR and FQNEAQ (reference sequence). The CDR3 covers 14 residues. CDR3 loop: CASSLRGLENIQYF. The CDR3 DNA sequence: TGTGCCAGCAGCTTACGGGGGCTTGAAAACATTCAGTACTTC.

The rearrangement joins TRBV19 to TRBJ1-1; 7 bases match TRBD1. There are 16 residues in the CDR3. Germline V gives CDR1 LNHDA, CDR2 SQIVND (reference sequence). J lost 3 bases, V lost 2 bases, and 9 bases had no gene match. This CDR3 is CASSIRQDRVDTEAFF. In DNA form, the CDR3 reads TGTGCCAGTAGTATACGACAAGACAGGGTGGACACTGAAGCTTTCTTT.

This clonotype was seen repeatedly, ten times or more. The chain couples TRBV6-4 to TRBJ2-2, with TRBD2 as a possible D gene (7 bases). CDR3 length: 15 residues. Deletions cut 4 bases from V and 3 bases from J, with 12 bases between. Per the germline V gene, CDR1 is MRHNA and CDR2 is SNTAGT. CDR3: CASSVGGRDTGELFF. Written as DNA, the CDR3 is TGTGCCAGCAGTGTCGGGGGGCGCGACACCGGGGAGCTGTTTTTT.

This clonotype was counted at least ten times. The chain employs TRBV11-3 and TRBJ1-1, with 10 positions matching TRBD1. J gave up 5 bases and V 4 bases, and 4 bases lay outside the gene matches. Germline assignment: CDR1 SGHNT and CDR2 YENEEA. The CDR3 extends over 14 amino acids. The CDR3 region has the DNA TGTGCCAGCAGCTCGGACAGGGGGGAAACTGAAGCTTTCTTT. It is translated as CASSSDRGETEAFF.

This clonotype was counted at least ten times. J is TRBJ1-1 and V is TRBV5-1; 7 positions agree with TRBD1. The germline CDR1 and CDR2 sequences are SGHRS and YFSETQ. CDR3 length: 15 residues. With V trimmed by 4 bases and J by 3 bases, 9 bases remained unmatched. CDR3 protein: CASSPLRDRHTEAFF. DNA of the CDR3: TGCGCCAGCAGCCCGCTCCGGGACAGACACACTGAAGCTTTCTTT.

This clonotype was detected only once. The chain links TRBV24-1 to TRBJ2-5; 8 bases agree with TRBD1. The germline gives CDR1 KGHDR, CDR2 SFDVKD. Losses at the gene ends were 4 bases for V and 5 bases for J; bases not matched to a gene: 11. The CDR3 covers 16 residues. CDR3 in amino acids: CATSDPAGTGRETQYF. CDR3 DNA: TGTGCCACCAGTGACCCCGCCGGGACAGGAAGGGAGACCCAGTACTTC.

This clonotype appeared a few times. The V gene is TRBV13, the J gene TRBJ2-6; unclear D gene. Germline-derived CDR1 and CDR2 are PRHDT and FYEKMQ (reference sequence). This CDR3 has 18 amino acids. V lost 2 bases and J lost 0, with 14 bases in between. Here the CDR3 reads CASSLFPGESSGANVLTF. In DNA, the CDR3 is TGTGCCAGCAGCTTATTTCCAGGCGAGAGCTCTGGGGCCAACGTCCTGACTTTC.

About this clonotype itself: One junction end does not reproduce the germline sequence, and a read error may be involved. CDR3 nucleotide sequence: TGTGACAGCAGCATCTCAGGGGGCGGATATGGCTACACCTTC. Its translation: CDSSISGGGYGYTF. V usage is TRBV5-4 and J usage is TRBJ1-2, with 8 bases that match TRBD1. This CDR3 has 14 amino acids. CDR1 SGHNT and CDR2 YYREEE come from the germline V gene (reference sequence).

The chain employs TRBV7-2 and TRBJ1-1, with D hard to call. The CDR3 totals 13 residues. Germline CDR1 SGHTA, CDR2 FQGNSA. The V end was cut by 2 bases, the J end by 3 bases, with 7 bases between. CDR3 nucleotide sequence: TGTGCCAGCAGCTTATACGGGCACACTGAAGCTTTCTTT. Protein: CASSLYGHTEAFF. Variable domain in full (rest from reference TRBV7-2 and TRBJ1-1): GAGVSQSPSNKVTEKGKDVELRCDPISGHTALYWYRQSLGQGLEFLIYFQGNSAPDKSGLPSDRFSAERTGGSVSTLTIQRTQQEDSAVYLCASSLYGHTEAFFGQGTRLTVV.

Many counts were recorded for this clonotype. The chain links TRBV20-1 to TRBJ2-3; D may be TRBD1 (6 bases). This CDR3 region has 14 residues. Germline V gene sequence: CDR1 DFQATT, CDR2 SNEGSKA (reference sequence). Trimming removed 6 bases at V and 0 bases at J, with 13 bases between. Written as DNA, the CDR3 is TGCAGTGCGCGAACAGGGTCTAGCACAGATACGCAGTATTTT. Protein: CSARTGSSTDTQYF.